This is a list of T cell receptor beta chains from one sample in a study of T-cell reconstitution after alpha-beta-depleted transplantation in children. TCRdb re-called the PCR reads with MiXCR, one entry per CDR3 protein. The repertoire has 330,000 or so distinct CDR3 sequences, 10% of them found once; the top ten carry 7.5%. Sample: PBMCs, taken before TCRalphabeta/CD19-depleted stem cell transplant. Receptor source: a boy younger than two with acute myeloid leukemia, due to receive a stem cell transplant. Both conserved end residues are part of each CDR3. The D gene is left open where the match is weak. A row's size may be missing; if present it is once, few, many or a size class.

clone_size j_call d_call cdr3_length v_call cdr3_aa
many TRBJ2-7 . 14 TRBV4-2 CASSWGKSLYEQYF
many TRBJ1-1 . 17 TRBV7-8 CASSLGPGGPLNTEAFF
many TRBJ2-1 . 17 TRBV4-3 CASSHDPGGGGRDEQFF
many TRBJ2-7 . 13 TRBV21-1 CASSNSDCYEQYF
many TRBJ2-3 . 16 TRBV20-1 CSARGEVPLFTDTQYF
many TRBJ2-3 TRBD2 12 TRBV29-1 CSGTSGGDTQYF
few TRBJ2-5 . 14 TRBV20-1 CSARDQNSRETQYF
many TRBJ2-1 TRBD2 15 TRBV20-1 CSARALAGGPNEQFF
few TRBJ2-1 TRBD2 18 TRBV30 CAWSVNVRLAGANNEQFF
few TRBJ2-7 . 14 TRBV24-1 CATSPTGNSYEQYF
once TRBJ2-7 . 14 TRBV4-2 CASSQDWVVYEQSF
many TRBJ2-7 . 11 TRBV5-1 CASSTSYEQYF
few TRBJ2-3 TRBD2 15 TRBV7-3 CASSRRAGVTDTQYF
few TRBJ2-7 . 14 TRBV20-1 CSASGPPNPYEQYF
many TRBJ2-7 . 11 TRBV20-1 CSARASYEQYF
many TRBJ1-2 . 12 TRBV29-1 CSVARGTYGYTF
many TRBJ1-5 . 14 TRBV20-1 CSAPLTQTDQPQHF
. TRBJ2-6 . 16 TRBV5-4 CASSFYRQSGANVLTF
many TRBJ2-7 . 17 TRBV14 CASSQVFAVQGGYEQYF
. TRBJ2-5 TRBD2 19 TRBV6-2/TRBV6-3 CASSYSRAEKRELRETQYF
. TRBJ2-6 . 17 TRBV7-2 CASSPKGGDSGANVLTF
few TRBJ1-1 . 17 TRBV7-5 CISVSEARKDTNTEAFF
many TRBJ2-1 TRBD2 15 TRBV28 CASTEGGLASNEQFF
. TRBJ2-7 TRBD1 13 TRBV10-3 CAISGTGGNEQYF
many TRBJ2-1 TRBD2 15 TRBV12-3/TRBV12-4 CASSPSGGPVNEQFF
many TRBJ2-2 TRBD2 13 TRBV29-1 CSVQLADTGELFF
many TRBJ1-1 TRBD1 12 TRBV28 CASSLDRGKAFF
few TRBJ2-1 . 16 TRBV5-1 CASSLGVGSAYNEQFF
many TRBJ2-7 . 14 TRBV15 CATSRDSGPYEQYF
many TRBJ2-7 . 13 TRBV28 CASSSRLPYEQYF
. TRBJ1-2 TRBD1 16 TRBV2 CASRHRRGGRIPAYTF
few TRBJ2-5 TRBD2 16 TRBV12-3/TRBV12-4 CASTLSGGEITETQYF
many TRBJ2-7 . 18 TRBV5-1 CASSLGPASDPNIGEQYF
many TRBJ1-1 . 14 TRBV7-3 CASSAQGVATEAFF
few TRBJ2-6 TRBD1 18 TRBV12-3/TRBV12-4 CASSLLGQVFSGANVLTF
few TRBJ2-2 . 13 TRBV6-5 CASSFRETGELFF
many TRBJ2-7 . 14 TRBV7-2 CASSLSRTTYEQYF
many TRBJ2-1 . 13 TRBV28 CASSSPRDDEQFF
many TRBJ2-7 . 16 TRBV21-1 CASSKALGSGNYEQYF